This T cell receptor (beta chain) is from a study of CD8+CD57+ T cells in acquired aplastic anemia. The study, taken as a whole, reports: Found in both controls and patients were around 29 CD8+ CDR3 sequences.

Profiling that covered TCR beta VDJ and CDR3 relied on genomic DNA as its template. TCRdb re-derived calls from the reads in MiXCR, one entry per CDR3 protein. The data contain around 500,000 distinct CDR3 sequences, over 25% of them singletons. Sequencing involved patients with CD8+CD57+ cell expansion previously shown by flow cytometry. All patients had severe acquired aplastic anemia. Receipt of therapy had not occurred in any patient by the time of blood sampling. Worth noting for this clonotype: Its antigen is not identified. Given a much more abundant clone one base away, this may be a read error.

Specimen: sorted CD4+, CD8+, or CD8+CD57+ T cells (not recorded which) from PBMCs. This sequence originates from a human donor with aplastic anemia.

CDR3 coding DNA: TGTGCCAGCAGCTTACTCAATACCGGGGAGCCGTTTTTT. It specifies CASSLLNTGEPFF. The chain carries TRBV5-8 and TRBJ2-2, with D perhaps TRBD2 (5 bases). CDR3 length: 13 residues. CDR1 is SGHTS and CDR2 is YDEGEE in the germline V gene.